This is a list of T cell receptor beta chains from one sample in a study of shared T cell receptors in the human thymus. Libraries were prepared by immunoSEQ multiplex PCR; TCRdb keeps only in-frame clonotypes and omits some of them. The table includes approximately 490,000 clones, around 82% detected once. The same data also contributed to another study, on human thymus T cells.

Material for sequencing was thymocytes. The receptor source for this set is a boy under three years old with a congenital heart defect. CDR3s include the opening cysteine and the closing phenylalanine or tryptophan. The D gene is left open where the match is weak. Rows may omit the clone size; those that give it use once, few, many or a size class.

j_gene: TRBJ2-1; abundance: .; v_gene: TRBV27; d_gene: TRBD1; CDR3nt: TGTGCCAGCAGTTCATGTCCCGGGACAGGGGCCGTTGGGAATGAGCAGTTCTTC; CDR3aa: CASSSCPGTGAVGNEQFF
j_gene: TRBJ1-4; abundance: .; v_gene: TRBV15; d_gene: TRBD1; CDR3nt: TGTGCCACCAGCAGAGGTAAAGACAGGGGAAATGAAAAACTGTTTTTT; CDR3aa: CATSRGKDRGNEKLFF
j_gene: TRBJ1-2; abundance: few; v_gene: TRBV30; d_gene: .; CDR3nt: TGTGCCTGGAGTGTACGTGGGAGGCCCCCCAACTATGGCTACACCTTC; CDR3aa: CAWSVRGRPPNYGYTF
j_gene: TRBJ1-4; abundance: .; v_gene: TRBV6-6; d_gene: .; CDR3nt: TGTGCCAGCAGTCCCGGTCGCCTTACCGGGGAAAAACTGTTTTTT; CDR3aa: CASSPGRLTGEKLFF
j_gene: TRBJ2-7; abundance: .; v_gene: TRBV10-2; d_gene: .; CDR3nt: TGCGCCAGCAGTGAGTCTTTACCTCCCGGCGAGCAGTACTTC; CDR3aa: CASSESLPPGEQYF
j_gene: TRBJ2-1; abundance: .; v_gene: TRBV28; d_gene: .; CDR3nt: TGTGCCAGCAGTTTGGGTCGGGAGAATGAGCAGTTCTTC; CDR3aa: CASSLGRENEQFF
j_gene: TRBJ1-4; abundance: .; v_gene: TRBV27; d_gene: .; CDR3nt: TGTGCCAGCAGTTTGACGGGCCTAAGGGGGACTAATGAAAAACTGTTTTTT; CDR3aa: CASSLTGLRGTNEKLFF
j_gene: TRBJ2-5; abundance: .; v_gene: TRBV7-6; d_gene: .; CDR3nt: TGTGCCAGCAGCTTAGTGCCAGGGCGGGAGACCCAGTACTTC; CDR3aa: CASSLVPGRETQYF
j_gene: TRBJ1-1; abundance: .; v_gene: TRBV7-6; d_gene: .; CDR3nt: TGTGCCAGCAGCTTAGAAGTTAGGGGCGAAGCTTTCTTT; CDR3aa: CASSLEVRGEAFF
j_gene: TRBJ1-4; abundance: .; v_gene: TRBV15; d_gene: TRBD1; CDR3nt: TGTGCCACCAGCAGAGGGGGGGGACAGGGGGCTGAAAAACTGTTTTTT; CDR3aa: CATSRGGGQGAEKLFF
j_gene: TRBJ2-1; abundance: .; v_gene: TRBV10-1; d_gene: TRBD1; CDR3nt: TGCGCCAGCAGTGAGTCAGGGGGCGCACCCAATGAGCAGTTCTTC; CDR3aa: CASSESGGAPNEQFF
j_gene: TRBJ1-3; abundance: .; v_gene: TRBV30; d_gene: .; CDR3nt: TGTGCCTGGAGGACAGCCGGAAACACCATATATTTT; CDR3aa: CAWRTAGNTIYF
j_gene: TRBJ2-2; abundance: few; v_gene: TRBV12-5; d_gene: .; CDR3nt: TGTGCTAGTGGTTTGGCAGACAGCCAAGGGACCGGGGAGCTGTTTTTT; CDR3aa: CASGLADSQGTGELFF
j_gene: TRBJ1-3; abundance: .; v_gene: TRBV10-1; d_gene: TRBD1; CDR3nt: TGCGCCAGCAGTTACCGAGGACAGGGAGCCTCTGGAAACACCATATATTTT; CDR3aa: CASSYRGQGASGNTIYF
j_gene: TRBJ1-4; abundance: .; v_gene: TRBV7-9; d_gene: TRBD1; CDR3nt: TGTGCCAGCAGCTGTAGACAGGGGGAGGATGAAAAACTGTTTTTT; CDR3aa: CASSCRQGEDEKLFF
j_gene: TRBJ2-3; abundance: .; v_gene: TRBV15; d_gene: TRBD2; CDR3nt: TGTGCCACCAGCAGAAGAGCAGGGAGGGCCACCGGACGGACAGATACGCAGTATTTT; CDR3aa: CATSRRAGRATGRTDTQYF
j_gene: TRBJ2-3; abundance: .; v_gene: TRBV27; d_gene: TRBD2; CDR3nt: TGTGCCAGCAGCCCTAACTCTATGGGACTAGTATGGATAAATACGCAGTATTTT; CDR3aa: CASSPNSMGLVWINTQYF
j_gene: TRBJ2-7; abundance: .; v_gene: TRBV11-2; d_gene: TRBD1; CDR3nt: TGTGCCAGTGTGGGACAGGCGCTGCAGTACTTC; CDR3aa: CASVGQALQYF
j_gene: TRBJ1-3; abundance: .; v_gene: TRBV5-4; d_gene: .; CDR3nt: TGTGCCAGCAGCGCCAAGGACGGGAGCTCTGGAAACACCATATATTTT; CDR3aa: CASSAKDGSSGNTIYF
j_gene: TRBJ2-3; abundance: .; v_gene: TRBV5-8; d_gene: TRBD2; CDR3nt: TGTGCCAGCAGCAAAGGGGCACTAGCGGACACAGATACGCAGTATTTT; CDR3aa: CASSKGALADTDTQYF
j_gene: TRBJ2-7; abundance: .; v_gene: TRBV7-9; d_gene: .; CDR3nt: TGTGCCAGCAGCGCCGGAGGGCGGGGCCGGGGTGAGCAGTACTTC; CDR3aa: CASSAGGRGRGEQYF
j_gene: TRBJ1-2; abundance: .; v_gene: TRBV7-2; d_gene: TRBD1; CDR3nt: TGTGCCAGCAGCTTCCGGGACAGGGGAGGAAATAACTATGGCTACACCTTC; CDR3aa: CASSFRDRGGNNYGYTF
j_gene: TRBJ2-7; abundance: .; v_gene: TRBV6-1; d_gene: TRBD2; CDR3nt: TGTGCCAGCAGTGGTCTAGCGGGAGTCTACGAGCAGTACTTC; CDR3aa: CASSGLAGVYEQYF
j_gene: TRBJ2-7; abundance: few; v_gene: TRBV6-5; d_gene: TRBD1; CDR3nt: TGTGCCAGCAGTACCAGGACAGGGGGCGAGTACGAGCAGTACTTC; CDR3aa: CASSTRTGGEYEQYF
j_gene: TRBJ2-2; abundance: once; v_gene: TRBV7-6; d_gene: TRBD1; CDR3nt: TGTGCCAGCAGCTTAGTAGTCAGGACAGGGAGCACCGGGGAGCTGTTTTTT; CDR3aa: CASSLVVRTGSTGELFF
j_gene: TRBJ2-7; abundance: once; v_gene: TRBV5-4; d_gene: TRBD1; CDR3nt: TGTGCCAGCAGCTGGGACAGGGGGTTACGGCAGTACTTC; CDR3aa: CASSWDRGLRQYF
j_gene: TRBJ1-2; abundance: .; v_gene: TRBV29-1; d_gene: .; CDR3nt: TGCAGCGTTCATGAGGGACAAGATGGCTACACCTTC; CDR3aa: CSVHEGQDGYTF
j_gene: TRBJ2-7; abundance: .; v_gene: TRBV28; d_gene: TRBD2; CDR3nt: TGTGCCAGCAGTTCCCAACTAGCGGGAGGGAGGTACGAGCAGTACTTC; CDR3aa: CASSSQLAGGRYEQYF
j_gene: TRBJ2-3; abundance: .; v_gene: TRBV27; d_gene: TRBD2; CDR3nt: TGTGCCAGCAGTGGCTTCGGGACTAGGGGAGATACGCAGTATTTT; CDR3aa: CASSGFGTRGDTQYF
j_gene: TRBJ2-1; abundance: once; v_gene: TRBV6-4; d_gene: TRBD1; CDR3nt: TGTGCCAGGACTCAACAGGGGGGCTCCTACAATGAGCAGTTCTTC; CDR3aa: CARTQQGGSYNEQFF
j_gene: TRBJ2-5; abundance: .; v_gene: TRBV4-3; d_gene: TRBD2; CDR3nt: TGCGCCAGCAGCCAAGATGAGTCTAGCGGGGGTGCCCGGGAAGAGACCCAGTACTTC; CDR3aa: CASSQDESSGGAREETQYF
j_gene: TRBJ2-7; abundance: .; v_gene: TRBV4-1; d_gene: TRBD2; CDR3nt: TGCGCCAGCAGCCTCCCCGGACTAGCGGGGGATGATAGCTCCTACGAGCAGTACTTC; CDR3aa: CASSLPGLAGDDSSYEQYF